The rows below give T cell receptor beta chains drawn from one sample of a study of cytomegalovirus exposure and HLA in healthy donors. Sequenced by immunoSEQ multiplex PCR; TCRdb stores in-frame clones only, minus some. The profile covers over 150,000 clones, with 80% appearing a single time and 1% taken by the ten largest. Input material: PBMCs. The source is a woman aged 45-60 years in good health and CMV-seropositive. Each CDR3 is given with its conserved first and last residue. D genes are given only for firm matches. A clone size is listed for some rows: how often the clone was seen (once, few, many), or a class if it is expanded.

d_gene,j_gene,v_gene,abundance,len,CDR3nt,CDR3aa
NA,TRBJ2-5,TRBV7-3,NA,14,TGTGCCAGCAGCTTTTCCAGGAATCAAGAGACCCAGTACTTC,CASSFSRNQETQYF
NA,TRBJ2-7,TRBV6-1,NA,16,TGTGCCAGCAGTGAACTCCCCCCTAGCTTCTCCTACGAGCAGTACTTC,CASSELPPSFSYEQYF
NA,TRBJ1-4,TRBV28,NA,12,TGTGCCAGCAAAACAGCTAATGAAAAACTGTTTTTT,CASKTANEKLFF
TRBD1,TRBJ2-2,TRBV19,NA,13,TGTGCCAGTAATGACAGGGTGGCCGGGGAGCTGTTTTTT,CASNDRVAGELFF
NA,TRBJ2-7,TRBV4-1,NA,15,TGCGCCAGCAGCCAAGATGTCGGCAGGGTCTACGAGCAGTACTTC,CASSQDVGRVYEQYF
NA,TRBJ2-2,TRBV7-3,once,15,TGTGCCAGCAGCTTAAGCGAGGGTGTCACCGGGGAGCTGTTTTTT,CASSLSEGVTGELFF
TRBD1,TRBJ1-1,TRBV4-2,NA,14,TGTGCCAGCAGCACGACAGGGGGGAACACTGAAGCTTTCTTT,CASSTTGGNTEAFF
TRBD1,TRBJ1-6,TRBV6-5,NA,15,TGTGCCAGCAGTAGACAGGGGAAAAGTAATTCACCCCTCCACTTT,CASSRQGKSNSPLHF
NA,TRBJ1-4,TRBV11-2,NA,13,TGTGCCAGCAGATTAAGACAGAGAGAAAAACTGTTTTTT,CASRLRQREKLFF
NA,TRBJ2-7,TRBV7-2,NA,12,TGTGCCAGCAGCTTAGGGGAGTACGAGCAGTACTTC,CASSLGEYEQYF
NA,TRBJ2-3,TRBV29-1,NA,15,TGCAGCGTTGAGAGGACTCCGAGAGGCACAGATACGCAGTATTTT,CSVERTPRGTDTQYF
NA,TRBJ2-7,TRBV7-2,NA,14,TGTGCCAGCAGCCCTCGTGGAGCGAACTACGAGCAGTACTTC,CASSPRGANYEQYF
TRBD2,TRBJ2-1,TRBV18,NA,13,TGTGCCAGCTCACCGTTTTCTAGCGGAGAGCAGTTCTTC,CASSPFSSGEQFF
NA,TRBJ1-2,TRBV27,once,14,TGTGCCAGCAGCCGACAGGCACCAGCCTATGGCTACACCTTC,CASSRQAPAYGYTF
TRBD1,TRBJ1-2,TRBV5-8,NA,14,TGTGCCAGCAGTTACGACAGGGGGCGCGAAGGCTACACCTTC,CASSYDRGREGYTF
TRBD2,TRBJ2-7,TRBV15,NA,14,TGTGCCACCAGCAGGGGGGGGGACGGCTACGAGCAGTACTTC,CATSRGGDGYEQYF
TRBD2,TRBJ2-2,TRBV9,NA,17,TGTGCCAGCAGCGACCGTAGCGGGACTATGAACACCGGGGAGCTGTTTTTT,CASSDRSGTMNTGELFF
TRBD2,TRBJ2-7,TRBV7-2,NA,13,TGTGCCAGCAGCCAAGGACTAGTCTACGAGCAGTACTTC,CASSQGLVYEQYF
NA,TRBJ1-5,TRBV18,few,13,TGTGCCAGCTCACCATCCGGGAATCAGCCCCAGCATTTT,CASSPSGNQPQHF
NA,TRBJ1-2,TRBV29-1,NA,10,TGCAGCGTTGAAGAGGTTGGCCACACCTTC,CSVEEVGHTF
NA,TRBJ1-1,TRBV5-6,few,12,TGTGCCAGCAGCTTTTTGTCTGGCGGGACTTTCTTT,CASSFLSGGTFF
TRBD1,TRBJ2-3,TRBV2,NA,15,TGTGCCAGCAGGGAACAGGGGATTCGTGCAGATACGCAGTATTTT,CASREQGIRADTQYF
NA,TRBJ2-7,TRBV29-1,NA,13,TGCAGCGTTGTCGGAGGGAGCTCCTACGAGCAGTACTTC,CSVVGGSSYEQYF
TRBD1,TRBJ1-4,TRBV5-4,NA,15,TGTGCCAGCAGCCGAGGGACAGCCTATAATGAAAAACTGTTTTTT,CASSRGTAYNEKLFF
TRBD2,TRBJ2-7,TRBV7-8,NA,17,TGTGCCAGCAGCTTAGGACCGAGACTAGCGGGAGCCTACGAGCAGTACTTC,CASSLGPRLAGAYEQYF
TRBD1,TRBJ1-2,TRBV28,NA,15,TGTGCCAGCAGCATTATAGGGACAGGGGATCTTGGCTACACCTTC,CASSIIGTGDLGYTF
TRBD1,TRBJ1-4,TRBV7-9,NA,14,TGTGCCAGCAGCTTCTCCAGGGGGAATGAAAAACTGTTTTTT,CASSFSRGNEKLFF
TRBD1,TRBJ1-2,TRBV19,NA,13,TGTGCCGGATGGAGACAGGGAGCCTATGGCTACACCTTC,CAGWRQGAYGYTF
TRBD1,TRBJ1-2,TRBV18,NA,13,TGTGCCAGCTCACCTGACAGGGGGTATGGCTACACCTTC,CASSPDRGYGYTF
NA,TRBJ1-2,TRBV19,NA,12,TGTGCCAGTAGTAGACAGAACTATGGCTACACCTTC,CASSRQNYGYTF
NA,TRBJ2-1,TRBV29-1,once,13,TGCAGCGTTGAAGCGTCTCGGGGGTATGAGCAGTTCTTC,CSVEASRGYEQFF
NA,TRBJ2-7,TRBV11-2,NA,10,TGTGCCAGCAGCTTTAACGAGCAGTACTTC,CASSFNEQYF
NA,TRBJ1-1,TRBV5-1,NA,13,TGCGCCAGCATGGGGGCGTCGAACACTGAAGCTTTCTTT,CASMGASNTEAFF
NA,TRBJ2-7,TRBV27,once,15,TGTGCCAGCAGTCCCCATAGCGGTCGGTCCTACGAGCAGTACTTC,CASSPHSGRSYEQYF
NA,TRBJ1-2,TRBV18,NA,15,TGTGCCAGCTCACCGTCGATGATGCGGAACTATGGCTACACCTTC,CASSPSMMRNYGYTF
NA,TRBJ1-4,TRBV6-1,NA,13,TGTGCCAGTAACAGGGCGGTAACTGAAAAACTGTTTTTT,CASNRAVTEKLFF
NA,TRBJ2-7,TRBV7-2,NA,14,TGTGCCAGCAGCCCGTGGCCTAGCTTCTACGAGCAGTACTTC,CASSPWPSFYEQYF
NA,TRBJ1-6,TRBV4-2,NA,17,TGTGCCAGCAGCCAAGATTCTCCGGGAACCTATAATTCACCCCTCCACTTT,CASSQDSPGTYNSPLHF
TRBD2,TRBJ2-3,TRBV28,NA,17,TGTGCCAGCAGTTTATTCGCGGGGGGGCCGGTCCGAGATACGCAGTATTTT,CASSLFAGGPVRDTQYF
TRBD1,TRBJ2-3,TRBV9,once,14,TGTGCCAGCAGCCCGCAGGGGGACACAGATACGCAGTATTTT,CASSPQGDTDTQYF
NA,TRBJ1-1,TRBV5-4,NA,13,TGTGCCAGCAGCTTGACGGGGGACACTGAAGCTTTCTTT,CASSLTGDTEAFF
NA,TRBJ1-2,TRBV7-9,NA,14,TGTGCCAGCAGCTCCACCTATTCTAACTATGGCTACACCTTC,CASSSTYSNYGYTF